This T cell receptor (beta chain) was sequenced for a study of cytotoxic CD8 clonotypes in ibrutinib-treated CLL. The germline CDR1 and CDR2 sequences are LNHDA and SQIVND (reference sequence). V was clipped by 3 bases and J by 4 bases; unmatched bases: 6. The CDR3 length is 15 residues. The data were produced by immunoSEQ multiplex PCR, yet TCRdb's version contains in-frame clones alone and is incomplete. The sample lists hundreds of thousands of clones; more than 65% were seen once. The receptor's source is a human donor with chronic lymphocytic leukemia. The specimen comprised PBMCs, sampled before ibrutinib treatment. The chain is built from TRBV19 and TRBJ2-1; 7 nucleotides align to TRBD2. This CDR3 is CASSIGGGPYNEQFF. In DNA, the CDR3 is TGTGCCAGTAGTATCGGGGGAGGGCCTTACAATGAGCAGTTCTTC.